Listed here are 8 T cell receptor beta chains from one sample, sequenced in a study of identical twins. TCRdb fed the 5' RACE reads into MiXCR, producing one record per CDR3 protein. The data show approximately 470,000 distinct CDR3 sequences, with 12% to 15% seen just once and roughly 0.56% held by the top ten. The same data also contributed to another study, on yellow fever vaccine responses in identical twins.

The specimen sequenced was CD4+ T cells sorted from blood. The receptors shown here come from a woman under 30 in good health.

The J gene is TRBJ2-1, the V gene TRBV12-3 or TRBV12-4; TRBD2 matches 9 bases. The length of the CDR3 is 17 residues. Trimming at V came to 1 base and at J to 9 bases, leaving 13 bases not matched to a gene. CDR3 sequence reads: CASSLGSGRPLESEQFF. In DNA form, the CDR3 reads TGTGCCAGCAGTTTAGGGAGCGGGAGGCCCCTAGAGTCTGAGCAGTTCTTC.

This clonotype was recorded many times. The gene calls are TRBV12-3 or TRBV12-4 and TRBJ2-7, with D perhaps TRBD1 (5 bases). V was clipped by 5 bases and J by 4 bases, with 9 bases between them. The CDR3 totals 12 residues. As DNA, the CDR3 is TGTGCCAGCAGTCCAGGACAATACGAGCAGTACTTC. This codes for CASSPGQYEQYF.

CDR3 coding DNA: TGTGCCAGCAGCTTGCTAGCGGGATTCCCTGAGCAGTTCTTC. It yields the protein CASSLLAGFPEQFF. The genes are TRBV7-9 and TRBJ2-1; 9 bases map to TRBD2. V shed 3 bases, J shed 9 bases, and the junction held 6 bases outside the gene matches. The CDR3 has 14 residues. CDR1 and CDR2 from the germline V gene are SEHNR and FQNEAQ (reference sequence). The full variable domain, its missing parts supplied by reference TRBV7-9 and TRBJ2-1, is DTGVSQNPRHKITKRGQNVTFRCDPISEHNRLYWYRQTLGQGPEFLTYFQNEAQLEKSRLLSDRFSAERPKGSFSTLEIQRTEQGDSAMYLCASSLLAGFPEQFFGPGTRLTVL.

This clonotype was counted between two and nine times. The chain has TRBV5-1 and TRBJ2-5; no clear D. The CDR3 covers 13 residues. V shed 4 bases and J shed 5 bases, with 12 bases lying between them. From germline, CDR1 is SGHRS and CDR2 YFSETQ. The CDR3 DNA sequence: TGCGCCAGCAGCCCTGATCGGGCGGAGACCCAGTACTTC. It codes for CASSPDRAETQYF.

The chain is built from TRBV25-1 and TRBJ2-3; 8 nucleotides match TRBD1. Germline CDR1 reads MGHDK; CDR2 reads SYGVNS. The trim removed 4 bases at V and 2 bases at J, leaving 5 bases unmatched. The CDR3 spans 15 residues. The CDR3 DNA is TGTGCCAGCAGTGGCAGACAGGGGATCACAGATACGCAGTATTTT. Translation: CASSGRQGITDTQYF.

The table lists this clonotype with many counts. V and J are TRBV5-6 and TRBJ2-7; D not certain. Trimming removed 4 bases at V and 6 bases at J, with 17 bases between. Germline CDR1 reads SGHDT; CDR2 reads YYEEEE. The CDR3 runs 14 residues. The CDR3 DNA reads TGTGCCAGCAGCCTGCTAGAGTGGGTCTTCGAGCAGTACTTC. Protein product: CASSLLEWVFEQYF.

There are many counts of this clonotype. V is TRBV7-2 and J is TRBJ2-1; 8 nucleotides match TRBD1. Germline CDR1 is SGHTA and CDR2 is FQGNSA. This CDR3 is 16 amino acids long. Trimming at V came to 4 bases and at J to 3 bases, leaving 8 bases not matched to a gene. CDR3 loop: CASSSLPDRVYNEQFF. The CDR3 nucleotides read TGTGCCAGCAGCTCCCTCCCGGACAGGGTCTACAATGAGCAGTTCTTC.

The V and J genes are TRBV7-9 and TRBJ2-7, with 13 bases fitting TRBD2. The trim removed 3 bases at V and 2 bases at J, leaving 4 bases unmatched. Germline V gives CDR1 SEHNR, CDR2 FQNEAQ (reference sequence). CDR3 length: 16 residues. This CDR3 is CASSFFGLAGAYEQYF. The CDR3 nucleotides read TGTGCCAGCAGCTTTTTTGGACTAGCGGGAGCCTACGAGCAGTACTTC.